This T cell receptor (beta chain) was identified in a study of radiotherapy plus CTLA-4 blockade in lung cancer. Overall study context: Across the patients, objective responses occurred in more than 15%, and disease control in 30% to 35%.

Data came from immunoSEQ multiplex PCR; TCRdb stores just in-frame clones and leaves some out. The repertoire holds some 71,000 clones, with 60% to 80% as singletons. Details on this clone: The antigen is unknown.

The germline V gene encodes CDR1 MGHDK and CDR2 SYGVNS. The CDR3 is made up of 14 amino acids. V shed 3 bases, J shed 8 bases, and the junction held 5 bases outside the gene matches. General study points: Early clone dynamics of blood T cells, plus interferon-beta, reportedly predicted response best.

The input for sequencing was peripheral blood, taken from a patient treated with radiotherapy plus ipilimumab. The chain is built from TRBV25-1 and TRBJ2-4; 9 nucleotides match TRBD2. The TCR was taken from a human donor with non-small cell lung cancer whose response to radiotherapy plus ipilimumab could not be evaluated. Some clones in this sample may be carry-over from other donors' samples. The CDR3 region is CASSERGGRDIQYF. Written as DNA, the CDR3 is TGTGCCAGCAGTGAGCGGGGGGGCAGGGACATTCAGTACTTC.